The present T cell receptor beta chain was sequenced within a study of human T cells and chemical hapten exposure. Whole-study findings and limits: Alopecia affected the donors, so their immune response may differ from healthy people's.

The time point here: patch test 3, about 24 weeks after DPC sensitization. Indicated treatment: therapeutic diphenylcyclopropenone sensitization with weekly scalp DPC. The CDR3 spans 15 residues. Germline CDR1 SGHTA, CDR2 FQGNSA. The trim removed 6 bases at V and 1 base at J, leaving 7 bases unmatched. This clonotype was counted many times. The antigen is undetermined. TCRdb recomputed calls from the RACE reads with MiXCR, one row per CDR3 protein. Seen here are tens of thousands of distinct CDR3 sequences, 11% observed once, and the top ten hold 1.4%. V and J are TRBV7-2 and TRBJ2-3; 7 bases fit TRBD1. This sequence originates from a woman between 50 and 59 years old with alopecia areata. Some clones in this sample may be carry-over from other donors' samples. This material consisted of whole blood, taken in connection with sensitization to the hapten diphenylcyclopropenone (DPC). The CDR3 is CASRQQGTGTDTQYF. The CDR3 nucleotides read TGTGCCAGCAGACAACAGGGGACGGGCACAGATACGCAGTATTTT.